A selection of T cell receptor beta chains follows, all from one sample in a study of CD8+ T cells in alopecia areata. Profiling relied on immunoSEQ multiplex PCR, and the TCRdb table lists in-frame clones only, not all of them. The repertoire consists of approximately 210,000 clones, with approximately 70% occurring once and the leading ten covering around 1.2%. The sample was CD4+ T cells sorted from blood, taken at roughly week 45, from a patient treated with tofacitinib. Receptors originate from a human donor with alopecia areata. Each CDR3 is given without its conserved first and last residue. The D gene is left open where the match is weak. Size tells how often a clone was seen (once, few, many) or the class of an expanded clone, and some rows leave it out.

TRBJ2-6,TRBV30,12,NA,NA,AWSVPAGANVLT
TRBJ2-7,TRBV27,9,NA,NA,GPLSSYEQY
TRBJ1-2,TRBV6-6,13,once,TRBD1,ASSSPGQRIYGYT
TRBJ1-5,TRBV5-6,12,NA,NA,ASSETGRNQPQH
TRBJ2-7,TRBV11-3,12,few,NA,ASSHPGVLGEQY
TRBJ2-3,TRBV27,15,NA,NA,ASSLWADNLSTDTQY
TRBJ2-3,TRBV29-1,14,NA,TRBD2,SASGGARFATDTQY
TRBJ2-5,TRBV4-3,13,NA,TRBD2,ASSQDGTWAGAQY
TRBJ1-6,TRBV29-1,11,NA,TRBD1,SDVDREVSPLH
TRBJ1-1,TRBV30,11,NA,NA,AWSLSGFSEAF
TRBJ1-1,TRBV7-9,11,NA,NA,ASSHGMNTEAF
TRBJ2-5,TRBV5-4,12,NA,TRBD2,ASSIPGTKETQY
TRBJ2-7,TRBV4-3,10,NA,NA,ASSQDTERQY